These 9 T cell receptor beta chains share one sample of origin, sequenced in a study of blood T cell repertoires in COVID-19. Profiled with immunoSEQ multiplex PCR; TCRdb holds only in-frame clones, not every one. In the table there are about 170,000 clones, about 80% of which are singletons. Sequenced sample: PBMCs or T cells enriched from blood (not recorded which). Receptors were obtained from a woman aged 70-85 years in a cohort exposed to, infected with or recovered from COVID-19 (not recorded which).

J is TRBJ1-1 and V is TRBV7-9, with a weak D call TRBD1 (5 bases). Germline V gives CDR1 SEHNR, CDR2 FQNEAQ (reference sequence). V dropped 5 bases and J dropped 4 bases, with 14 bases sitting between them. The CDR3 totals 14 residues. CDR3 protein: CASSLIEGLTEAFF. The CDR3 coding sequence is TGTGCCAGCAGCCTCATAGAGGGACTCACTGAAGCTTTCTTT.

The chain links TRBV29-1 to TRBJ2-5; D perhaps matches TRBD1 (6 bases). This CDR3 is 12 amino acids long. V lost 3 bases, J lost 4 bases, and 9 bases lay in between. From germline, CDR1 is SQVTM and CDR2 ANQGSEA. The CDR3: CSVDRGIETQYF. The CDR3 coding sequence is TGCAGCGTTGATAGGGGGATAGAGACCCAGTACTTC. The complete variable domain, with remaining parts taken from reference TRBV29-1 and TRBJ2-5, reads SAVISQKPSRDICQRGTSLTIQCQVDSQVTMMFWYRQQPGQSLTLIATANQGSEATYESGFVIDKFPISRPNLTFSTLTVSNMSPEDSSIYLCSVDRGIETQYFGPGTRLLVL.

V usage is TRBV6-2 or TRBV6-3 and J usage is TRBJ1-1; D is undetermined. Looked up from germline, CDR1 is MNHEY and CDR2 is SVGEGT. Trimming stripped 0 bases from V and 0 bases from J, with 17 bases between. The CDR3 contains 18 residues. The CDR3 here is CASSYSTNGGLMNTEAFF. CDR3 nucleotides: TGTGCCAGCAGTTACTCGACTAATGGCGGCCTTATGAACACTGAAGCTTTCTTT.

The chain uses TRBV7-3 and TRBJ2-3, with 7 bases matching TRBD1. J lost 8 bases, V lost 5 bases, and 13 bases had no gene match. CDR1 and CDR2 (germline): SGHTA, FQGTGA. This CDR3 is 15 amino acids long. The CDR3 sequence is CASSPQGWDPATQYF. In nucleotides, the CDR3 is TGTGCCAGCAGCCCACAGGGGTGGGACCCAGCTACGCAGTATTTT.

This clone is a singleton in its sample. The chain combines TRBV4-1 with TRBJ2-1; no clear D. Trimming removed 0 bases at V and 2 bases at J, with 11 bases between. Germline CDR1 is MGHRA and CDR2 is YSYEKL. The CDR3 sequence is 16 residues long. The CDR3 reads CASSQDMAVAYNEQFF. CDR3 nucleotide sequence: TGCGCCAGCAGCCAAGATATGGCGGTCGCCTACAATGAGCAGTTCTTC.

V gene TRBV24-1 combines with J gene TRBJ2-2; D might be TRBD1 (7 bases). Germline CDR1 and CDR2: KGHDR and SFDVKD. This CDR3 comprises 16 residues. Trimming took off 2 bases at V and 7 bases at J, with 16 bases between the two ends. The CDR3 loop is CATSDSASQGGGELFF. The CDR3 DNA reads TGTGCCACCAGTGATTCCGCGAGCCAGGGGGGCGGGGAGCTGTTTTTT.

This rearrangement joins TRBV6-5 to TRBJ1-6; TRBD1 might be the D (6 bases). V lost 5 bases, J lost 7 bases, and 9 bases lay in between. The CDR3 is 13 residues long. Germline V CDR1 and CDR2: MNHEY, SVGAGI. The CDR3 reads CASSIQGNSPLHF. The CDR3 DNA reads TGTGCCAGCAGTATCCAGGGGAATTCACCCCTCCACTTT.

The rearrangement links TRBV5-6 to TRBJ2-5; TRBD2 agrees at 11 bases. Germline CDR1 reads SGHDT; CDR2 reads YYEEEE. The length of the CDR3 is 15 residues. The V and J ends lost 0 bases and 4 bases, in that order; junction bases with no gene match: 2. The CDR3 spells CASSLVAGGGETQYF. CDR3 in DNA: TGTGCCAGCAGCTTGGTAGCGGGAGGGGGAGAGACCCAGTACTTC.

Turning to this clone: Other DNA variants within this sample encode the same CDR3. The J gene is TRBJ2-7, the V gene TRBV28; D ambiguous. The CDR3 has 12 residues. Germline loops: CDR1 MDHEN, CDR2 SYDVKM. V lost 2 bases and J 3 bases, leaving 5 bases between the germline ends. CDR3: CASSLRSYEQYF. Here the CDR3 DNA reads TGTGCCAGCAGTTTACGCAGCTACGAGCAGTACTTC.